Below are 20 T cell receptor beta chains sequenced from a single sample in a study of technical replicates of blood from a handful of donors. The protocol was immunoSEQ multiplex PCR, while the TCRdb copy is restricted to in-frame clones and leaves out a portion. The table includes roughly 70,000 clones, 95% to 98% detected once. Material for sequencing was T cells isolated from PBMCs. These receptor sequences come from a human donor in good health.

The chain couples TRBV19 to TRBJ2-5, with TRBD1 matching over 7 bases. The germline V gene encodes CDR1 LNHDA and CDR2 SQIVND (reference sequence). Unmatched junction bases numbered 5, after V lost 3 bases and J lost 1 base. The CDR3 sequence is 15 residues long. CDR3 DNA: TGTGCCAGTAGTATGACAGGGAGTGGCCAAGAGACCCAGTACTTC. Residues: CASSMTGSGQETQYF.

The chain uses TRBV6-1 and TRBJ1-1; 8 nucleotides align to TRBD1. Unmatched junction bases numbered 15, after V lost 7 bases and J lost 11 bases. The CDR3 runs 14 residues. Germline V gives CDR1 MNHNS, CDR2 SASEGT. CDR3 DNA sequence: TGTGCCAGCACCGCTGGACAGGGCGGGGATGGGGCTTTCTTT. Residues: CASTAGQGGDGAFF.

This sequence joins TRBV10-3 and TRBJ1-2; D may be TRBD1 (6 bases). This CDR3 comprises 12 residues. Germline V lookup: CDR1 ENHRY, CDR2 SYGVKD. V lost 5 bases, J lost 4 bases, and 8 bases lay in between. CDR3 protein: CAISTGPYGYTF. As DNA, the CDR3 is TGTGCCATCAGTACAGGGCCCTATGGCTACACCTTC.

The chain employs TRBV11-2 and TRBJ1-1; D not certain. The CDR3 contains 13 residues. Trimming stripped 3 bases from V and 4 bases from J, with 9 bases between. The germline V gene encodes CDR1 SGHAT and CDR2 FQNNGV. In nucleotides, the CDR3 is TGTGCCAGCAGCTTGAGTCATGGCACTGAAGCTTTCTTT. It yields the protein CASSLSHGTEAFF. Combining the CDR3 with reference TRBV11-2 and TRBJ1-1 gives the whole variable domain EAGVAQSPRYKIIEKRQSVAFWCNPISGHATLYWYQQILGQGPKLLIQFQNNGVVDDSQLPKDRFSAERLKGVDSTLKIQPAKLEDSAVYLCASSLSHGTEAFFGQGTRLTVV.

This chain joins TRBV30 and TRBJ2-5; 7 nucleotides line up with TRBD2. Germline V CDR1 and CDR2: GTSNPN, SVGIG (reference sequence). V shed 2 bases, J shed 4 bases, and the junction held 7 bases outside the gene matches. This CDR3 region has 14 residues. CDR3 sequence reads: CAWSHWREIETQYF. The DNA of the CDR3 is TGTGCCTGGAGTCACTGGCGGGAGATAGAGACCCAGTACTTC.

This chain uses TRBV7-2 with TRBJ1-2; TRBD1 aligns across 8 bases. Germline V gene lookup returns CDR1 SGHTA and CDR2 FQGNSA. V shed 5 bases, J shed 8 bases, and the junction held 7 bases outside the gene matches. The CDR3 consists of 13 residues. CDR3 nucleotide sequence: TGTGCCAGCAGCCAATGGACAGGGCAAGGCTACACCTTC. It codes for CASSQWTGQGYTF.

J is TRBJ2-2 and V is TRBV7-6, with no clear D. Germline values: CDR1 SGHVS, CDR2 FNYEAQ. Trimming took off 6 bases at V and 2 bases at J, with 10 bases between the two ends. The CDR3 has 14 residues. CDR3 coding DNA: TGTGCCAGCAGTGAGACATCCAACACCGGGGAGCTGTTTTTT. Its translation: CASSETSNTGELFF. The full variable domain, completed using reference TRBV7-6 and TRBJ2-2, is GAGVSQSPRYKVTKRGQDVALRCDPISGHVSLYWYRQALGQGPEFLTYFNYEAQQDKSGLPNDRFSAERPEGSISTLTIQRTEQRDSAMYRCASSETSNTGELFFGEGSRLTVL.

J is TRBJ2-7 and V is TRBV7-9, with 10 bases aligning to TRBD2. Germline trimming cut 4 bases from V and 0 bases from J; bases unmatched to any gene: 3. The CDR3 has 15 amino acids. The germline gives CDR1 SEHNR, CDR2 FQNEAQ (reference sequence). CDR3 sequence: CASSSGLAYSYEQYF. The CDR3 coding sequence is TGTGCCAGCAGCTCGGGACTAGCGTACTCCTACGAGCAGTACTTC.

The chain has TRBV9 and TRBJ1-1; D uncertain. This CDR3 has 15 residues. V was trimmed by 1 base and J by 0 bases, leaving 10 bases between them. Germline V gives CDR1 SGDLS, CDR2 YYNGEE. The CDR3 sequence: CASSVTGLMNTEAFF. The CDR3 DNA is TGTGCCAGCAGCGTAACTGGACTCATGAACACTGAAGCTTTCTTT.

The genes are TRBV27 and TRBJ1-1; D unclear. CDR3 length: 14 residues. Per the germline V gene, CDR1 is MNHEY and CDR2 is SMNVEV (reference sequence). Trimming removed 0 bases from V and 9 bases from J, with 14 bases in between. The CDR3, as DNA: TGTGCCAGCAGTTTATCGAGCAGTAGCCGCCAAGCTTTCTTT. This gives the protein CASSLSSSSRQAFF.

CDR3 sequence reads: CATRGTGGRQETQYF. CDR3 bases: TGTGCCACCCGGGGGACAGGGGGAAGGCAAGAGACCCAGTACTTC. The rearrangement links TRBV6-5 to TRBJ2-5; 11 bases fit TRBD1. Looked up from germline, CDR1 is MNHEY and CDR2 is SVGAGI. Trimming removed 10 bases from V and 2 bases from J; junction bases left unmatched: 9. The CDR3 loop spans 15 amino acids.

This sequence joins TRBV7-7 and TRBJ2-2; D call uncertain. Trimming left V 4 bases short and J 0 bases short, with 6 bases between. Germline values: CDR1 SSHAT, CDR2 FNYEAQ (reference sequence). The CDR3 has 14 amino acids. The DNA for the CDR3 is TGTGCCAGCAGCTCAGTGCCGAACACCGGGGAGCTGTTTTTT. This gives the protein CASSSVPNTGELFF. Complete variable domain (other parts from reference TRBV7-7 and TRBJ2-2): GAGVSQSPRYKVTKRGQDVTLRCDPISSHATLYWYQQALGQGPEFLTYFNYEAQPDKSGLPSDRFSAERPEGSISTLTIQRTEQRDSAMYRCASSSVPNTGELFFGEGSRLTVL.

The chain links TRBV4-2 to TRBJ2-7, with a weak D call TRBD1 (6 bases). The germline V gene encodes CDR1 LGHNA and CDR2 YNFKEQ. The CDR3 sequence is 15 residues long. Trimming left V 1 base short and J 2 bases short, with 12 bases between. In nucleotides, the CDR3 is TGTGCCAGCAGCCAAGCTGACAGGTCTGCCTACGAGCAGTACTTC. Amino acid sequence: CASSQADRSAYEQYF.

The V and J genes are TRBV11-2 and TRBJ2-7, with 8 bases identical to TRBD2. J lost 6 bases, V lost 2 bases, and 15 bases had no gene match. The CDR3 is 17 amino acids. Germline assignment: CDR1 SGHAT and CDR2 FQNNGV. The CDR3 bases are TGTGCCAGCAGCTTAATGGTTTTGGGGAGCGGGAGTCGCGAGCAGTACTTC. This translates into CASSLMVLGSGSREQYF.

As DNA, the CDR3 is TGTGCCAGTAGTATTAATAGAGCGGTCCAAGAGACCCAGTACTTC. Residues: CASSINRAVQETQYF. V and J are TRBV19 and TRBJ2-5, with D tentatively TRBD2 (5 bases). Germline CDR1 LNHDA, CDR2 SQIVND (reference sequence). V dropped 3 bases and J dropped 1 base, with 12 bases sitting between them. The CDR3 has 15 residues.

The V and J genes are TRBV13 and TRBJ2-1, with 14 bases matching TRBD2. Germline assignment: CDR1 PRHDT and CDR2 FYEKMQ (reference sequence). The CDR3 length is 15 residues. Unmatched junction bases numbered 2, after V lost 4 bases and J lost 6 bases. CDR3 DNA sequence: TGTGCCAGCAGCTCGGGACTAGCGGGGGCCAATGAGCAGTTCTTC. Its translation is CASSSGLAGANEQFF.

The CDR3 DNA reads as TGTGCCAGCAGCGTGAGGACACAACAATTGAACACTGAAGCTTTCTTT. Its translation is CASSVRTQQLNTEAFF. This chain links TRBV5-6 with TRBJ1-1, with D possibly being TRBD1 (5 bases). Germline CDR1 reads SGHDT; CDR2 reads YYEEEE. V lost 4 bases to trimming and J lost 0 bases, with 16 bases between them. There are 16 residues in the CDR3.

The chain combines TRBV7-2 with TRBJ2-5; D not resolved. Germline CDR1 and CDR2: SGHTA and FQGNSA. The CDR3 has 13 residues. The V gene lost 3 bases and the J gene lost 1 base, with 6 bases spanning the gap. In DNA form, the CDR3 reads TGTGCCAGCAGCTTCCCGTTCCAAGAGACCCAGTACTTC. Protein product: CASSFPFQETQYF.

V gene TRBV7-9 combines with J gene TRBJ1-1; possible D gene TRBD1, 6 bases. Trimming cost V 8 bases and J 4 bases, with 8 bases left between them. Germline CDR1 reads SEHNR; CDR2 reads FQNEAQ (reference sequence). The CDR3 totals 11 residues. This chain's CDR3 is CASQGPTEAFF. Written as DNA, the CDR3 is TGTGCCAGCCAGGGGCCCACTGAAGCTTTCTTT.

This sequence joins TRBV11-3 and TRBJ1-1; no clear D. Trimming pared 5 bases from V and 2 bases from J, leaving 15 bases between. Germline V CDR1 and CDR2: SGHNT, YENEEA. This CDR3 has 15 residues. The CDR3 nucleotides read TGTGCCAGCAGCCGTCAACTCGGGATAAACACTGAAGCTTTCTTT. Amino acid sequence: CASSRQLGINTEAFF.